These 2 T cell receptor beta chains were all obtained from the same sample, sequenced in a study of T cells in Graves' hyperthyroidism and ophthalmopathy. Template material for amplifying TCR beta CDR3 regions consisted of RNA transcripts. HTBI primers were used for first-round RT-PCR of the TCR CDR3. TCRdb re-called the multiplex PCR reads with MiXCR, one entry per CDR3 protein. The sample carries about 840,000 distinct CDR3 sequences, roughly 37% recorded once. The specimen was blood. These receptors came from a man aged 18 to 35 with Graves' hyperthyroidism.

This clonotype occurred many times. The chain employs TRBV25-1 and TRBJ2-6, with 11 positions matching TRBD2. The CDR3 loop spans 18 amino acids. Germline V gene lookup returns CDR1 MGHDK and CDR2 SYGVNS. The ends lost 4 bases at V and 1 base at J; junction bases unmatched: 6. For the CDR3, the DNA is TGTGCCAGCAGTGGGGTTAGCGGGGGGGCGTCTGGGGCCAACGTCCTGACTTTC. This sequence encodes CASSGVSGGASGANVLTF.

V is TRBV2 and J is TRBJ2-5, with 8 bases that match TRBD1. CDR1 and CDR2 from the germline V gene are SNHLY and FYNNEI. The trim removed 5 bases at V and 5 bases at J, leaving 16 bases unmatched. The CDR3 sequence is 17 residues long. The CDR3 spells CASSPSQAQGAWETQYF. The CDR3 DNA sequence: TGTGCCAGCAGTCCCTCCCAGGCCCAGGGGGCGTGGGAGACCCAGTACTTC.